The T cell receptor (beta chain) described here comes from a study of sequential checkpoint blockade in melanoma. Study details: Patients were randomized 1:1 to nivolumab-then-ipilimumab or ipilimumab-then-nivolumab first-line. After both sequences, patients received maintenance nivolumab.

The CDR3 length is 14 residues. Trimming cost V 6 bases and J 6 bases; bases outside gene matches: 11. Germline-derived CDR1 and CDR2 are LNHNV and YYDKDF (reference sequence). This clone was seen a single time. Clones were read by immunoSEQ multiplex PCR, and TCRdb kept only the in-frame ones, dropping some. The data hold about 28,000 clones, with about 88% observed a single time. As for treatment: randomized to nivolumab then ipilimumab (arm A) or the reverse (arm B). DNA-damaging chemotherapy had not been given to any patient beforehand. Sorted cells were live CD3+CD8+, lacking CD19 and CD56, from PBMCs.

Specimen: CD8+ T cells sorted from blood (inferred from file names), collected from a patient given nivolumab and ipilimumab in sequence. This clonotype originated in a human donor with melanoma. The chain carries TRBV15 and TRBJ2-7, with TRBD2 identical over 7 bases. The CDR3 region is CATRGLAGESEQYF. The CDR3 DNA reads TGTGCCACCAGAGGGCTTGCGGGAGAGTCCGAGCAGTACTTC. Drawing the rest from reference TRBV15 and TRBJ2-7, the complete variable domain is DAMVIQNPRYQVTQFGKPVTLSCSQTLNHNVMYWYQQKSSQAPKLLFHYYDKDFNNEADTPDNFQSRRPNTSFCFLDIRSPGLGDTAMYLCATRGLAGESEQYFGPGTRLTVT.